These T cell receptor beta chains were read from a single sample in a study of type 1 regulatory T cells. In TCRdb, the reads were re-called with MiXCR into one record per CDR3 protein. Found here are some 18,000 distinct CDR3 sequences, about 9.4% of them singletons; the top ten hold over 2.5%. The specimen sequenced was CD4+ T cells, either the whole sample or a sorted fraction (not recorded which). These TCRs come from a human donor in good health. CDR3s include the opening cysteine and the closing phenylalanine or tryptophan. A D gene is named only where the DNA matches it firmly. Where a row states a size, it is once, few, many or the class of an expanded clone; other rows omit it.

abundance,len,d_gene,v_gene,j_gene,CDR3aa,CDR3nt
-,11,-,TRBV20-1,TRBJ2-7,CSAKNQYEQYF,TGCAGTGCTAAGAACCAGTACGAGCAGTACTTC
-,16,TRBD2,TRBV11-2,TRBJ2-3,CASSSLSGRSWDTQYF,TGTGCCAGCAGCTCGCTTAGCGGGAGATCATGGGATACGCAGTATTTT
-,13,-,TRBV12-3/TRBV12-4,TRBJ2-7,CAPTGTQTYEQYF,TGTGCCCCTACCGGGACTCAAACCTACGAGCAGTACTTC
few,14,TRBD1,TRBV7-2,TRBJ2-3,CASSPGTATDTQYF,TGTGCCAGCAGCCCCGGGACAGCCACAGATACGCAGTATTTT
-,16,TRBD2,TRBV12-3/TRBV12-4,TRBJ2-1,CASSSRTSGSSPLPFF,TGTGCCAGCAGTTCGCGGACTAGCGGGAGTTCGCCCTTACCGTTCTTC
medium-sized,15,-,TRBV28,TRBJ2-7,CASSSGLPRPYEQYF,TGTGCCAGCAGTTCGGGACTGCCGAGACCTTACGAGCAGTACTTC
many,15,-,TRBV30,TRBJ2-3,CAWRLLWGGTDTQYF,TGTGCCTGGAGGCTTTTATGGGGCGGGACAGATACGCAGTATTTT
few,13,TRBD1,TRBV20-1,TRBJ1-2,CSAPNRGDYGYTF,TGCAGTGCTCCCAACAGGGGGGACTATGGCTACACCTTC
many,18,TRBD2,TRBV12-3/TRBV12-4,TRBJ2-1,CASSLVLAGGSSYNEQFF,TGTGCCAGCAGTTTAGTACTAGCGGGGGGAAGCTCCTACAATGAGCAGTTCTTC
many,11,-,TRBV25-1,TRBJ2-7,CASSDGQDQYF,TGTGCCAGCAGTGACGGACAAGACCAGTACTTC
many,14,TRBD1,TRBV30,TRBJ1-6,CAWSAQGAYSPLHF,TGTGCCTGGAGTGCTCAGGGGGCGTATTCACCCCTCCACTTT
many,13,-,TRBV5-5,TRBJ1-1,CASSRGSNTEAFF,TGTGCCAGCAGCCGTGGGAGTAACACTGAAGCTTTCTTT
-,13,TRBD1,TRBV2,TRBJ1-2,CASRQGQAGGYTF,TGTGCCAGCAGACAGGGACAGGCGGGTGGCTACACCTTC
few,15,-,TRBV5-1,TRBJ1-5,CASSPTSDSNQPQHF,TGCGCCAGCAGCCCGACTTCAGATAGCAATCAGCCCCAGCATTTT
-,18,TRBD2,TRBV20-1,TRBJ2-1,CSARVASGRATGWNEQFF,TGCAGTGCTAGGGTGGCTAGCGGGAGGGCCACTGGGTGGAATGAGCAGTTCTTC
-,14,-,TRBV20-1,TRBJ1-4,CSAREGGWGEKLFF,TGCAGTGCTAGAGAGGGGGGATGGGGGGAAAAACTGTTTTTT
once,14,-,TRBV12-3/TRBV12-4,TRBJ2-2,CASSLAGHNGELFF,TGTGCCAGCAGTTTAGCGGGACACAACGGGGAGCTGTTTTTT
many,14,TRBD2,TRBV30,TRBJ2-2,CARRGGSGTGELFF,TGTGCCCGGCGCGGGGGGTCGGGCACCGGGGAGCTGTTTTTT
few,13,TRBD1,TRBV12-3/TRBV12-4,TRBJ2-5,CASTPTGLETQYF,TGTGCCAGCACTCCGACAGGGTTGGAGACCCAGTACTTC
few,13,-,TRBV20-1,TRBJ2-7,CSATRDGPYEQYF,TGCAGTGCTACCCGGGACGGACCCTACGAGCAGTACTTC
few,13,-,TRBV5-1,TRBJ2-1,CASTNTPYNEQFF,TGCGCCAGCACCAACACTCCCTACAATGAGCAGTTCTTC
many,16,-,TRBV20-1,TRBJ2-1,CSARDPRGGAYNEQFF,TGCAGTGCTAGAGATCCCCGTGGAGGGGCCTACAATGAGCAGTTCTTC
-,14,-,TRBV5-4,TRBJ1-1,CASSLEQGNTEAFF,TGTGCCAGCAGCTTGGAGCAGGGTAATACTGAAGCTTTCTTT
-,14,-,TRBV20-1,TRBJ2-1,CSAPPDSVVNEQFF,TGCAGTGCTCCCCCCGACAGTGTGGTGAATGAGCAGTTCTTC
few,12,TRBD2,TRBV29-1,TRBJ2-5,CSVAGLGETQYF,TGCAGCGTTGCAGGACTAGGAGAGACCCAGTACTTC
few,13,TRBD1,TRBV7-6,TRBJ2-5,CASSLSRGETQYF,TGTGCCAGCAGCTTATCCAGGGGGGAGACCCAGTACTTC
few,11,-,TRBV5-6,TRBJ2-1,CASSLGFEQFF,TGTGCCAGCAGCTTGGGGTTTGAGCAGTTCTTC
many,14,TRBD2,TRBV10-3,TRBJ2-7,CAISEGVAGYEQYF,TGTGCCATCAGTGAGGGGGTAGCGGGATACGAGCAGTACTTC
-,14,-,TRBV9,TRBJ2-2,CASSVVDHTGELFF,TGTGCCAGCAGCGTAGTTGACCACACCGGGGAGCTGTTTTTT
-,14,-,TRBV5-6,TRBJ2-3,CAGSFGRRADTQYF,TGTGCCGGCAGCTTCGGACGGAGGGCAGATACGCAGTATTTT
many,15,TRBD1,TRBV7-2,TRBJ1-5,CASSFDRGRNQPQHF,TGTGCCAGCAGCTTCGACAGGGGGCGCAATCAGCCCCAGCATTTT
many,19,TRBD2,TRBV27,TRBJ2-7,CASSPGPGLAGGSSYEQYF,TGTGCCAGCAGTCCCGGCCCGGGACTAGCGGGAGGAAGCTCCTACGAGCAGTACTTC
many,13,-,TRBV28,TRBJ2-5,CASSLAQRETQYF,TGTGCCAGCAGTTTGGCACAGCGAGAGACCCAGTACTTC
-,17,TRBD2,TRBV7-2,TRBJ2-5,CASSLKGTSGRQETQYF,TGTGCCAGCAGCTTAAAAGGGACTAGCGGGAGGCAAGAGACCCAGTACTTC
many,13,-,TRBV28,TRBJ2-4,CASMGRIKNIQYF,TGTGCCAGCATGGGCAGAATAAAAAACATTCAGTACTTC
-,17,-,TRBV5-1,TRBJ2-5,CASSLGWHLDGQETQYF,TGCGCCAGCAGCTTGGGGTGGCATCTTGATGGGCAAGAGACCCAGTACTTC
many,16,-,TRBV7-3,TRBJ2-2,CASSFTGTTAGGELFF,TGTGCCAGCAGCTTTACCGGGACGACGGCGGGCGGGGAGCTGTTTTTT
many,15,TRBD2,TRBV7-8,TRBJ2-1,CASSPTSGSYNEQFF,TGTGCCAGCAGCCCAACTAGCGGGAGTTACAATGAGCAGTTCTTC
few,14,TRBD1,TRBV5-1,TRBJ1-3,CASSWTGERNTIYF,TGCGCCAGCAGCTGGACAGGGGAACGAAACACCATATATTTT
many,15,-,TRBV9,TRBJ2-7,CASSVGDGFSYEQYF,TGTGCCAGCAGCGTAGGGGACGGCTTCTCCTACGAGCAGTACTTC
many,16,TRBD2,TRBV7-6,TRBJ2-3,CASSLSGQSLTDTQYF,TGTGCCAGCAGCCTTAGCGGGCAGTCTCTCACAGATACGCAGTATTTT
many,15,-,TRBV5-5,TRBJ1-5,CASSLAADRYQPQHF,TGTGCCAGCAGCTTGGCCGCAGACAGGTATCAGCCCCAGCATTTT
many,14,-,TRBV30,TRBJ2-3,CAGSGPHGPDTQYF,TGTGCCGGGAGTGGCCCCCATGGTCCAGATACGCAGTATTTT
many,15,-,TRBV15,TRBJ1-5,CATSRDPGSNQPQHF,TGTGCCACCAGCAGAGATCCGGGTAGCAATCAGCCCCAGCATTTT
-,13,-,TRBV29-1,TRBJ1-1,CSVDSPENTEAFF,TGCAGCGTTGATAGCCCCGAGAACACTGAAGCTTTCTTT